The rows below give T cell receptor beta chains drawn from one sample of a study of cytomegalovirus exposure and HLA in healthy donors. Assay: immunoSEQ multiplex PCR; the TCRdb copy retains only in-frame clones and omits some. The sample holds about 180,000 clones, around 77% seen once. Sequencing used PBMCs. These receptors all stem from a man in his sixties in good health and CMV-seronegative. The CDR3 runs from the conserved cysteine through the conserved F or W. D genes are given only for firm matches. The size of a clone is reported for some rows only, either as once, few or many, or as a class for expanded clones.

clone_size: .; j_call: TRBJ1-1; v_call: TRBV28; d_call: .; cdr3_nt: TGTGCCAGCAGTTTATGGCGGGTGAACACTGAAGCTTTCTTT; cdr3_aa: CASSLWRVNTEAFF
clone_size: few; j_call: TRBJ1-6; v_call: TRBV14; d_call: TRBD1; cdr3_nt: TGTGCCAGCAGCCAGAGACAGGGACGATCACCCCTCCACTTT; cdr3_aa: CASSQRQGRSPLHF
clone_size: .; j_call: TRBJ2-5; v_call: TRBV4-1; d_call: .; cdr3_nt: TGCGCCAGCAGCCAAGGCGGGGCTAGGGAGACCCAGTACTTC; cdr3_aa: CASSQGGARETQYF
clone_size: .; j_call: TRBJ2-7; v_call: TRBV5-6; d_call: .; cdr3_nt: TGTGCCAGCAGCTTGTCAGGGACACCTAGCTCCTACGAGCAGTACTTC; cdr3_aa: CASSLSGTPSSYEQYF
clone_size: .; j_call: TRBJ2-7; v_call: TRBV10-3; d_call: TRBD2; cdr3_nt: TGTGCCAGCACTAGTAAGCGGGAGTCCTACGAGCAGTACTTC; cdr3_aa: CASTSKRESYEQYF
clone_size: .; j_call: TRBJ2-3; v_call: TRBV7-9; d_call: .; cdr3_nt: TGTGCCAGCAGGACTTCCGGGAGTATTAGGTCGGATACGCAGTATTTT; cdr3_aa: CASRTSGSIRSDTQYF
clone_size: few; j_call: TRBJ1-3; v_call: TRBV6-5; d_call: TRBD1; cdr3_nt: TGTGCCAGCAGCCCCGGGACAGGGGTCGGAAACACCATATATTTT; cdr3_aa: CASSPGTGVGNTIYF
clone_size: .; j_call: TRBJ1-1; v_call: TRBV7-2; d_call: .; cdr3_nt: TGTGCCAGCAGCTTAGAGGTCGGCAGGGCGGCTTTCTTT; cdr3_aa: CASSLEVGRAAFF
clone_size: .; j_call: TRBJ2-2; v_call: TRBV27; d_call: TRBD1; cdr3_nt: TGTGCCAACAGTTTATCACTGGACAGGGGCACCGGGGAGCTGTTTTTT; cdr3_aa: CANSLSLDRGTGELFF
clone_size: once; j_call: TRBJ1-2; v_call: TRBV27; d_call: TRBD1; cdr3_nt: TGTGCCAGCAGTCCGGGGACAGGGGTGGGCTACACCTTC; cdr3_aa: CASSPGTGVGYTF
clone_size: .; j_call: TRBJ1-2; v_call: TRBV6-1; d_call: .; cdr3_nt: TGTGCCAGCAGTGAAGTTGGAGCCTACGATGGCTACACCTTC; cdr3_aa: CASSEVGAYDGYTF